These 31 T cell receptor beta chains were sequenced from one sample in a study of blood T cell repertoires in COVID-19. Sequencing used immunoSEQ multiplex PCR; TCRdb keeps in-frame clones, though not all of them. The table lists about 120,000 clones, 75% to 85% of them singletons. Sequences were obtained from peripheral blood. The receptors were gathered from a human donor in a cohort sampled during active COVID-19.

The rearrangement joins TRBV2 to TRBJ2-6; 11 nucleotides align to TRBD1. The CDR3 has 17 amino acids. J was trimmed by 0 bases and V by 4 bases; bases with no gene match: 2. CDR1 SNHLY and CDR2 FYNNEI come from the germline V gene. The CDR3 region has the DNA TGTGCCAGCAGTGTGGGGACAGGGGGCTCTGGGGCCAACGTCCTGACTTTC. Protein sequence: CASSVGTGGSGANVLTF.

The rearrangement joins TRBV6-7 to TRBJ2-5; possible D gene TRBD2, 5 bases. TRBV6-7 falls under the ORF class, with uncertain function. V was shortened by 6 bases and J by 4 bases, with 27 bases between the two germline ends. The CDR3 runs 18 residues. The DNA of the CDR3 is TGTGCCAGCAGGGGAAGTCCACTAGAGCGGTCCCCTTTAGAGACCCAGTACTTC. Translating it yields CASRGSPLERSPLETQYF.

V gene TRBV10-3 combines with J gene TRBJ2-7; D gene unclear. V was shortened by 0 bases and J by 0 bases, with 9 bases between the two germline ends. The CDR3 has 15 residues. Germline values: CDR1 ENHRY, CDR2 SYGVKD. In nucleotides, the CDR3 is TGTGCCATCAGTGAGTCGGCAGAAAGCTCCTACGAGCAGTACTTC. It specifies CAISESAESSYEQYF.

The table lists this clone with a few counts. In DNA, the CDR3 is TGTGCCAGCTCACCAGATACAGGGGAAGAGACCCAGTACTTC. Its translation is CASSPDTGEETQYF. The rearrangement links TRBV18 to TRBJ2-5; 7 bases are shared with TRBD1. Trimming at V came to 2 bases and at J to 3 bases, leaving 3 bases not matched to a gene. The CDR3 runs 14 residues. Germline CDR1 KGHSH, CDR2 LQKENI.

The rearrangement links TRBV19 to TRBJ2-1; TRBD2 matches at 14 bases. CDR3 length: 16 amino acids. The germline V gene has CDR1 LNHDA and CDR2 SQIVND (reference sequence). V lost 9 bases, J lost 9 bases, and 13 bases stayed unmatched. CDR3 bases: TGTGCCAGGCAAATCCCGACTAGCGGGGGGGCGGGTGAGCAGTTCTTC. Its protein is CARQIPTSGGAGEQFF.

The rearrangement links TRBV7-2 to TRBJ2-7; 11 bases agree with TRBD2. The germline V gene has CDR1 SGHTA and CDR2 FQGNSA. The CDR3 sequence is 15 residues long. V shed 4 bases and J 6 bases; nucleotides not matched to a gene: 8. CDR3 sequence (DNA): TGTGCCAGCAGCTCCGGGACTAGCGGAGTCGGCGAGCAGTACTTC. Encoded protein: CASSSGTSGVGEQYF.

This clone was detected only a few times. The rearrangement joins TRBV6-6 to TRBJ2-1; the D is unclear. This CDR3 region has 12 residues. Trimming cost V 4 bases and J 10 bases, with 11 bases left between them. Germline V lookup: CDR1 MNHNY, CDR2 SVGAGI (reference sequence). The CDR3: CASSFSLWEQFF. Here the CDR3 DNA reads TGTGCCAGCAGTTTTTCACTCTGGGAGCAGTTCTTC.

This rearrangement joins TRBV11-3 to TRBJ1-6, with D perhaps matching TRBD1 (5 bases). Trimming took off 3 bases at V and 0 bases at J, with 9 bases between the two ends. The CDR3 has 16 amino acids. Germline CDR1 is SGHNT and CDR2 is YENEEA. The CDR3, as DNA: TGTGCCAGCAGCTTGCAGGGAAGCTCCTATAATTCACCCCTCCACTTT. It is translated as CASSLQGSSYNSPLHF.

This chain connects TRBV4-1 to TRBJ2-3; 9 nucleotides match TRBD2. This CDR3 region has 17 residues. The germline gives CDR1 MGHRA, CDR2 YSYEKL. V was clipped by 4 bases and J by 0 bases; unmatched bases: 8. The CDR3 reads CASSPSRGGSSTDTQYF. CDR3 DNA: TGCGCCAGCAGCCCCTCGCGGGGGGGCAGTAGCACAGATACGCAGTATTTT.

This clone was seen a single time. The rearrangement joins TRBV11-2 to TRBJ1-6, with a possible D match to TRBD1 (6 bases). V was pared by 5 bases and J by 9 bases, with 17 bases between. Germline V CDR1 and CDR2: SGHAT, FQNNGV. The CDR3 is 15 residues long. The CDR3 nucleotides are TGTGCCAGCAGCCTCAGGGGTGAGGCCAGTTCACCCCTCCACTTT. Translation gives CASSLRGEASSPLHF. Using reference TRBV11-2 and TRBJ1-6 for the parts outside the CDR3, the full variable domain is EAGVAQSPRYKIIEKRQSVAFWCNPISGHATLYWYQQILGQGPKLLIQFQNNGVVDDSQLPKDRFSAERLKGVDSTLKIQPAKLEDSAVYLCASSLRGEASSPLHFGNGTRLTVT.

The chain has TRBV7-6 and TRBJ1-1, with 7 nucleotides matching TRBD1. The J segment lost 4 bases and the V segment lost 2 bases, leaving 7 bases of the junction unmatched. Germline V lookup: CDR1 SGHVS, CDR2 FNYEAQ. This CDR3 contains 15 residues. The CDR3: CASSLLSGGTTEAFF. DNA of the CDR3: TGTGCCAGCAGCTTATTGTCAGGGGGTACCACTGAAGCTTTCTTT.

This clone was seen a single time. This chain uses TRBV5-8 with TRBJ1-1, with 7 nucleotides matching TRBD1. The CDR3 has 11 amino acids. V lost 7 bases to trimming and J lost 11 bases; unmatched junction nucleotides: 8. Germline-derived CDR1 and CDR2 are SGHTS and YDEGEE. The CDR3 DNA sequence: TGTGCCAGCGGAGACAGGGTGTGGGCTTTCTTT. It translates to CASGDRVWAFF.

The chain combines TRBV4-2 with TRBJ1-6, with D unclear. Germline CDR1 is LGHNA and CDR2 is YNFKEQ. V lost 1 base and J lost 11, with 21 bases in between. This CDR3 has 17 residues. CDR3 coding DNA: TGTGCCAGCAGCCAAGTCGGAGACGGCCCCAACAATCCACCCCTCCACTTT. Protein sequence: CASSQVGDGPNNPPLHF.

The rearrangement links TRBV5-4 to TRBJ2-5; the match to TRBD1 covers 9 bases. CDR3 length: 16 residues. In germline, CDR1 is SGHNT, CDR2 YYREEE (reference sequence). V shed 0 bases, J shed 4 bases, and the junction held 7 bases outside the gene matches. The CDR3 coding sequence is TGTGCCAGCAGCTTGGCCGCGGACAGGGGAGGAGAGACCCAGTACTTC. As protein: CASSLAADRGGETQYF.

The chain is built from TRBV3-1 (or the pseudogene TRBV3-2) and TRBJ2-7; tentative D call: TRBD1 (7 bases). Germline V gives CDR1 LGHDT, CDR2 YNNKEL (reference sequence). V lost 4 bases, J lost 6 bases, and 13 bases lay in between. The CDR3 is 13 residues long. CDR3 loop: CASSLRGAGEQYF. The CDR3 DNA is TGTGCCAGCAGCCTCAGGGGGGCGGGCGAGCAGTACTTC.

CDR3 DNA: TGCGCCAGCAGCCAAATACAGGACAATCAGCCCCAGCATTTT. Translated: CASSQIQDNQPQHF. The V and J genes are TRBV4-1 and TRBJ1-5, with D perhaps TRBD1 (5 bases). V gave up 2 bases and J gave up 3 bases, with 8 bases separating them. Germline-derived CDR1 and CDR2 are MGHRA and YSYEKL. The CDR3 has 14 amino acids.

This clone appeared a single time. The genes are TRBV10-3 and TRBJ1-1; D may be TRBD1 (6 bases). This CDR3 region has 14 residues. V lost 4 bases and J 6 bases, leaving 15 bases between the germline ends. CDR1 and CDR2 from the germline V gene are ENHRY and SYGVKD. The CDR3: CAISGELRGSEAFF. CDR3 nucleotide sequence: TGTGCCATCAGTGGGGAGCTCAGGGGCTCTGAAGCTTTCTTT.

The CDR3 DNA reads as TGCGCCAGCAGCACCGGACAGGGGTTCTCTGGAAACACCATATATTTT. This codes for CASSTGQGFSGNTIYF. This rearrangement joins TRBV5-1 to TRBJ1-3; TRBD1 matches 9 bases. CDR3 length equals 16 residues. CDR1 is SGHRS, CDR2 YFSETQ, per germline. V lost 4 bases to trimming and J lost 0 bases; unmatched junction nucleotides: 5. Full variable domain (missing parts from reference TRBV5-1 and TRBJ1-3): KAGVTQTPRYLIKTRGQQVTLSCSPISGHRSVSWYQQTPGQGLQFLFEYFSETQRNKGNFPGRFSGRQFSNSRSEMNVSTLELGDSALYLCASSTGQGFSGNTIYFGEGSWLTVV.

The CDR3 loop is CASSEMGAGEKLFF. DNA of the CDR3: TGTGCCAGCAGTGAAATGGGGGCGGGTGAAAAACTGTTTTTT. The genes are TRBV2 and TRBJ1-4; TRBD1 is a possible D gene (6 bases). Germline lookup yields CDR1 SNHLY and CDR2 FYNNEI. This CDR3 comprises 14 residues. Trimming cost V 2 bases and J 7 bases, with 11 bases left between them.

In nucleotides, the CDR3 is TGTGCCAGCAGGCGAGCGGGGGTATACTCCTACGAGCAGTACTTC. It specifies CASRRAGVYSYEQYF. The J gene is TRBJ2-7, the V gene TRBV27; 8 nucleotides agree with TRBD2. The junction had 7 bases not matched to a gene; V was cut back by 6 bases and J by 0 bases. Germline V CDR1 and CDR2: MNHEY, SMNVEV (reference sequence). The CDR3 contains 15 residues.

The V call is TRBV7-2, the J call TRBJ2-3, with a weak D call TRBD2 (6 bases). V was clipped by 3 bases and J by 6 bases, with 10 bases between them. Germline-derived CDR1 and CDR2 are SGHTA and FQGNSA. The CDR3 totals 13 residues. The CDR3 spells CASSLTSSDTQYF. Written as DNA, the CDR3 is TGTGCCAGCAGCTTGACTAGTTCCGATACGCAGTATTTT.

CDR3 DNA: TGTGCCAGCAGCCGCCGAGGCGAGCAGTACTTC. Translating it yields CASSRRGEQYF. The J gene is TRBJ2-7, the V gene TRBV13; D remains ambiguous. This CDR3 spans 11 amino acids. Trimming removed 5 bases at V and 6 bases at J, with 8 bases between. The V gene's germline CDR1 is PRHDT and CDR2 FYEKMQ (reference sequence).

The chain combines TRBV5-1 with TRBJ1-2, with TRBD1 matching over 9 bases. The length of the CDR3 is 14 residues. V lost 4 bases, J lost 3 bases, and 4 bases stayed unmatched. Germline V CDR1 and CDR2: SGHRS, YFSETQ. The DNA for the CDR3 is TGCGCCAGCAGCCCGGGACAGGGTGACTATGGCTACACCTTC. Its translation: CASSPGQGDYGYTF.

The V and J genes are TRBV19 and TRBJ2-1, with D possibly TRBD1 on 5 matching bases. The CDR3 loop spans 16 amino acids. The germline gives CDR1 LNHDA, CDR2 SQIVND (reference sequence). Trimming cost V 4 bases and J 0 bases, with 13 bases left between them. CDR3 amino acids: CASSRGGAPSYNEQFF. CDR3 DNA sequence: TGTGCCAGTAGTAGGGGCGGAGCCCCCTCCTACAATGAGCAGTTCTTC.

The V call is TRBV18, the J call TRBJ1-6; 7 bases align to TRBD1. Per the germline V gene, CDR1 is KGHSH and CDR2 is LQKENI. Trimming at V came to 4 bases and at J to 9 bases, leaving 9 bases not matched to a gene. The CDR3 is 15 amino acids. The CDR3 nucleotides are TGTGCCAGCTCACAGGAACAGGGGACTGGTTCACCCCTCCACTTT. Its protein is CASSQEQGTGSPLHF.

This chain joins TRBV25-1 and TRBJ1-2, with 10 bases identical to TRBD1. The CDR3 contains 14 residues. V was clipped by 8 bases and J by 6 bases; unmatched bases: 9. Germline-derived CDR1 and CDR2 are MGHDK and SYGVNS. CDR3 sequence reads: CASSWDRGWDGYTF. The DNA of the CDR3 is TGTGCCAGCTCCTGGGACAGGGGATGGGATGGCTACACCTTC.

The chain recombines TRBV3-1 (or the pseudogene TRBV3-2) with TRBJ1-5; TRBD1 aligns across 8 bases. The germline V gene has CDR1 LGHDT and CDR2 YNNKEL (reference sequence). CDR3 length equals 17 residues. V lost 2 bases, J lost 0 bases, and 6 bases stayed unmatched. The CDR3 is CASSQQDRAYSNQPQHF. CDR3 DNA sequence: TGTGCCAGCAGCCAACAGGACAGGGCTTATAGCAATCAGCCCCAGCATTTT.

V and J are TRBV7-6 and TRBJ2-3, with D tentatively TRBD2 (5 bases). This CDR3 contains 16 residues. Per the germline V gene, CDR1 is SGHVS and CDR2 is FNYEAQ. Trimming left V 5 bases short and J 2 bases short, with 17 bases between. DNA of the CDR3: TGTGCCAGCAGCCCAGGACTGGGCACCTTCACAGATACGCAGTATTTT. Its translation: CASSPGLGTFTDTQYF.

This clone was detected only a few times. The V gene is TRBV7-2, the J gene TRBJ1-4; possible D gene TRBD1, 6 bases. Germline V lookup: CDR1 SGHTA, CDR2 FQGNSA. With 2 bases removed from V and 6 bases from J, the gap between germline ends came to 13 bases. The CDR3 runs 15 residues. The CDR3 loop is CASSLQGLKHEKLFF. CDR3 coding DNA: TGTGCCAGCAGCTTACAGGGGTTGAAGCATGAAAAACTGTTTTTT.

The chain is built from TRBV20-1 and TRBJ2-7; 8 bases align to TRBD1. CDR3 size: 15 residues. Germline CDR1 is DFQATT and CDR2 is SNEGSKA (reference sequence). The J segment lost 2 bases and the V segment lost 3 bases, leaving 9 bases of the junction unmatched. This CDR3 is CSASSRGTGTYEQYF. DNA of the CDR3: TGCAGTGCTAGTTCTCGGGGGACAGGCACCTACGAGCAGTACTTC.

This CDR3 reads CSVEDRRGGTDTQYF. The CDR3 nucleotides are TGCAGCGTTGAAGATAGGCGGGGGGGCACAGATACGCAGTATTTT. The genes are TRBV29-1 and TRBJ2-3; 8 nucleotides agree with TRBD2. Germline lookup yields CDR1 SQVTM and CDR2 ANQGSEA. The V and J ends lost 0 bases and 1 base, in that order; junction bases with no gene match: 3. The CDR3 extends over 15 amino acids.